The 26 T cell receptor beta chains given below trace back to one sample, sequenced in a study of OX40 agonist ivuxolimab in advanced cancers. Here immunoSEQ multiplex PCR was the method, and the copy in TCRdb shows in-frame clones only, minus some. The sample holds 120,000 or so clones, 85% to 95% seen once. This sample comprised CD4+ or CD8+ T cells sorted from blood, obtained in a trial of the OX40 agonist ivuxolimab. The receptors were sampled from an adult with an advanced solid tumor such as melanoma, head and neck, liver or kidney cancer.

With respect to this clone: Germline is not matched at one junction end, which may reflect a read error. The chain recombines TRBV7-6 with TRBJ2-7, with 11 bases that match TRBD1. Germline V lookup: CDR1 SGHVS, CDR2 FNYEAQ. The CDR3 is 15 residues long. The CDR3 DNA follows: TGTGCCAGCAGCATAGCCGGGACAGGGGGCTACGAGCAGTACTTC. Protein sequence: CASSIAGTGGYEQYF.

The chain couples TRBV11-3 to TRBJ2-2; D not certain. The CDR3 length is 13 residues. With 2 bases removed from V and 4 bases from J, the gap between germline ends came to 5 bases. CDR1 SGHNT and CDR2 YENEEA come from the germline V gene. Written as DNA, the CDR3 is TGTGCCAGCAGCTTATCCAGCACCGGGGAGCTGTTTTTT. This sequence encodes CASSLSSTGELFF.

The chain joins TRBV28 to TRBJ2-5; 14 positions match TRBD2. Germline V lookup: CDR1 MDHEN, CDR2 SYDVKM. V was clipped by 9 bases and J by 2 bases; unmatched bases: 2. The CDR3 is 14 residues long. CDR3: CARGTSGGQETQYF. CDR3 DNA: TGTGCCAGGGGGACTAGCGGGGGTCAAGAGACCCAGTACTTC.

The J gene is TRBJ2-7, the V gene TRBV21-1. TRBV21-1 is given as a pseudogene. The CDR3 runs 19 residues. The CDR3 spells CASSKGGGEGDRAPYEQYF. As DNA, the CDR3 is TGTGCCAGCAGCAAAGGGGGTGGGGAGGGAGACAGGGCACCCTACGAGCAGTACTTC.

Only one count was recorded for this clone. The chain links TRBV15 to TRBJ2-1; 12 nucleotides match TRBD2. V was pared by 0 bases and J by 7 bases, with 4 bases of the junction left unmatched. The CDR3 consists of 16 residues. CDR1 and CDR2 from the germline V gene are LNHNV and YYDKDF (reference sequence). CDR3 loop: CATSRDSLAGGNEQFF. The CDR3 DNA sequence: TGTGCCACCAGCAGAGACTCCCTAGCGGGAGGGAATGAGCAGTTCTTC.

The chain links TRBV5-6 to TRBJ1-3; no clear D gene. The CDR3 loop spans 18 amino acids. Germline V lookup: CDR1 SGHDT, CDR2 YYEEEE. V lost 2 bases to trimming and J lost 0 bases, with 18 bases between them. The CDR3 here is CASSFRRSPHLSGNTIYF. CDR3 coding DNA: TGTGCCAGCAGCTTCCGCAGGTCACCCCATCTCTCTGGAAACACCATATATTTT. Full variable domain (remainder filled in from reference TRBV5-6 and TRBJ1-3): DAGVTQSPTHLIKTRGQQVTLRCSPKSGHDTVSWYQQALGQGPQFIFQYYEEEERQRGNFPDRFSGHQFPNYSSELNVNALLLGDSALYLCASSFRRSPHLSGNTIYFGEGSWLTVV.

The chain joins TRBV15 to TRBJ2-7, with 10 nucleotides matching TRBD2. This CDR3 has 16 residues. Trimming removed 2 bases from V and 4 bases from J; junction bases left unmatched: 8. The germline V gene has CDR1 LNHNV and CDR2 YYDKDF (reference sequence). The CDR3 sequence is CATSRNLAGDGYEQYF. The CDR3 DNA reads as TGTGCCACCAGCAGAAACCTAGCGGGGGACGGGTACGAGCAGTACTTC.

The CDR3 loop is CASSPQGPTNEKLFF. As DNA, the CDR3 is TGTGCCAGCTCACCACAGGGTCCAACTAATGAAAAACTGTTTTTT. The chain employs TRBV18 and TRBJ1-4; D ambiguous. Trimming took 1 base from V and 0 from J, leaving 6 bases between them. This CDR3 comprises 15 residues. CDR1 and CDR2 from the germline V gene are KGHSH and LQKENI.

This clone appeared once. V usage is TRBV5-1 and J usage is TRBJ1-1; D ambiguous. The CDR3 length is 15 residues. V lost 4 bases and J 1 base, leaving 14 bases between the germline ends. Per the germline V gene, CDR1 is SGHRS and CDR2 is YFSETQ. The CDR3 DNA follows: TGCGCCAGCAGCCCGACGACCTTGGGGAACACTGAAGCTTTCTTT. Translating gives CASSPTTLGNTEAFF. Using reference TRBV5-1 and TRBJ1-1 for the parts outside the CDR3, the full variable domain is KAGVTQTPRYLIKTRGQQVTLSCSPISGHRSVSWYQQTPGQGLQFLFEYFSETQRNKGNFPGRFSGRQFSNSRSEMNVSTLELGDSALYLCASSPTTLGNTEAFFGQGTRLTVV.

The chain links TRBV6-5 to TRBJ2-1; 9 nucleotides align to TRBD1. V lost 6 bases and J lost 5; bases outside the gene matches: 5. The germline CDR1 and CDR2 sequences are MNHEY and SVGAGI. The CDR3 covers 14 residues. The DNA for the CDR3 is TGTGCCAGCAGAACAGGGGGCTCGCACAATGAGCAGTTCTTC. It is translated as CASRTGGSHNEQFF.

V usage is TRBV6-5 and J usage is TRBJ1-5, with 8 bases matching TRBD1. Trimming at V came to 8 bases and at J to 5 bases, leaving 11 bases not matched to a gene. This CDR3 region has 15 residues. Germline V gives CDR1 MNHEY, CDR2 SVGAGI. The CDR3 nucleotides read TGTGCCAGCTCGCCTCCACAGGGGGGTTATCAGCCCCAGCATTTT. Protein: CASSPPQGGYQPQHF.

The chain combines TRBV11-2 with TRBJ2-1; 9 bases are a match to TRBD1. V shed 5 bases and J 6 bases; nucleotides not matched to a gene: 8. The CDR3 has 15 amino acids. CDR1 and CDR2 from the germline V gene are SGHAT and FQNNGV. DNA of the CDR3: TGTGCCAGCAGCGTCGGGACAGGGAGGGCCAATGAGCAGTTCTTC. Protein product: CASSVGTGRANEQFF.

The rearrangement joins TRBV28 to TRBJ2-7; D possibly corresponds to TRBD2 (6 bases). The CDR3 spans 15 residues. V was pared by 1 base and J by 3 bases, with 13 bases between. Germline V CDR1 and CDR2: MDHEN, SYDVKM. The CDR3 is CASSLSAGIGYEQYF. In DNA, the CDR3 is TGTGCCAGCAGTTTATCGGCGGGAATAGGCTACGAGCAGTACTTC.

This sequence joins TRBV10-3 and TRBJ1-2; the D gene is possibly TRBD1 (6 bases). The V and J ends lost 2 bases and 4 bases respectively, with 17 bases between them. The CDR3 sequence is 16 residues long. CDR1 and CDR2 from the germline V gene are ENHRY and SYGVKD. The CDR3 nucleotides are TGTGCCATCAGTGAGGGAGGGGGGTTTTCCATCTATGGCTACACCTTC. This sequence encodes CAISEGGGFSIYGYTF.

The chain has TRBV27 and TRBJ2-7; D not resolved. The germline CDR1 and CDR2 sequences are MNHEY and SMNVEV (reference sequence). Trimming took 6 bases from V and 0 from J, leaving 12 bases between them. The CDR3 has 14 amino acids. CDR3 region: CASSRLVGSYEQYF. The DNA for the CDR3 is TGTGCCAGCAGCCGGCTGGTCGGCTCCTACGAGCAGTACTTC.

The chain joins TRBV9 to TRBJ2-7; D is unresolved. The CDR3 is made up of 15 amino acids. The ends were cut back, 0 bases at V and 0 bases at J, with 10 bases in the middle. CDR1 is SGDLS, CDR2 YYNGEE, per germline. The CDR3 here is CASSVDFGSSYEQYF. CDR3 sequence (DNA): TGTGCCAGCAGCGTAGATTTCGGCAGCTCCTACGAGCAGTACTTC. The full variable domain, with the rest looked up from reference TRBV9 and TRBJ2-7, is DSGVTQTPKHLITATGQRVTLRCSPRSGDLSVYWYQQSLDQGLQFLIQYYNGEERAKGNILERFSAQQFPDLHSELNLSSLELGDSALYFCASSVDFGSSYEQYFGPGTRLTVT.

The CDR3, as DNA: TGCGCCAGCAGCTCTACGGTCTCTGGAAACACCATATATTTT. The encoded protein is CASSSTVSGNTIYF. The rearrangement links TRBV5-1 to TRBJ1-3; D call uncertain. CDR1 is SGHRS, CDR2 YFSETQ, per germline. This CDR3 is built from 14 residues. V gave up 3 bases and J gave up 0 bases, with 7 bases separating them.

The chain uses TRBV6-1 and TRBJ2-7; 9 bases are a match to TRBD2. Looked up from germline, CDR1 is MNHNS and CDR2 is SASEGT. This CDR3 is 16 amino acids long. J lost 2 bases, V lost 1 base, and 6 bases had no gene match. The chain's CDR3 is CASSEGVRGGPYEQYF. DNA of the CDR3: TGTGCCAGCAGTGAAGGGGTGCGGGGGGGGCCCTACGAGCAGTACTTC.

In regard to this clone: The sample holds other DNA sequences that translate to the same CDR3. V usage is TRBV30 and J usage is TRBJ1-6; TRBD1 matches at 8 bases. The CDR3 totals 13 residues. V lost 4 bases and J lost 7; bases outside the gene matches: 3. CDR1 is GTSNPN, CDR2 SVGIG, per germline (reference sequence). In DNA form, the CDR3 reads TGTGCCTGGACAGGGGGCAACAATTCACCCCTCCACTTT. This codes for CAWTGGNNSPLHF.

CDR3 residues: CASSFAGSGYTF. CDR3 sequence (DNA): TGTGCCAGCAGCTTTGCAGGGAGCGGCTACACCTTC. V usage is TRBV5-6 and J usage is TRBJ1-2; possibly TRBD1 for D (5 bases). Trimming pared 2 bases from V and 8 bases from J, leaving 10 bases between. Germline values: CDR1 SGHDT, CDR2 YYEEEE. This CDR3 has 12 amino acids.

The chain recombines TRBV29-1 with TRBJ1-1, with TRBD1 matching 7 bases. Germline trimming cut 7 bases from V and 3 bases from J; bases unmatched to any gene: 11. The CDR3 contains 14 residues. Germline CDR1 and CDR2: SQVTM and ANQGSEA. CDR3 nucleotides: TGCAGCGCGCCGAAAGCAACAGGGGACACTGAAGCTTTCTTT. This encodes CSAPKATGDTEAFF.

CDR3 sequence reads: CASSLTLLTGNYEQYF. CDR3 in DNA: TGTGCCAGCAGTTTGACCCTTTTGACAGGTAACTACGAGCAGTACTTC. The chain links TRBV28 to TRBJ2-7; maybe TRBD1 (6 bases). This CDR3 is 16 amino acids long. V was pared by 3 bases and J by 3 bases, with 18 bases between. Germline CDR1 reads MDHEN; CDR2 reads SYDVKM.

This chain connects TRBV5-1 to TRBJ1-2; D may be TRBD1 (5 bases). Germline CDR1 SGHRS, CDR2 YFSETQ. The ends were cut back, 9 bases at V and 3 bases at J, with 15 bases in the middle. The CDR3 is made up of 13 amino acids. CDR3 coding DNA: TGCGCCACCTCCCCCGGGGACCACTATGGCTACACCTTC. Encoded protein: CATSPGDHYGYTF. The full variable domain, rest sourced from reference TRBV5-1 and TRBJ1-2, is KAGVTQTPRYLIKTRGQQVTLSCSPISGHRSVSWYQQTPGQGLQFLFEYFSETQRNKGNFPGRFSGRQFSNSRSEMNVSTLELGDSALYLCATSPGDHYGYTFGSGTRLTVV.

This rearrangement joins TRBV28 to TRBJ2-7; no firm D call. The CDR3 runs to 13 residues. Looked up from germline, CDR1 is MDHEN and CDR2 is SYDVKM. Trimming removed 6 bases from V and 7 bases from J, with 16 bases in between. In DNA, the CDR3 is TGTGCCAGCAGGCCGACCGCCGTTGTGGAGCAGTACTTC. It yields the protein CASRPTAVVEQYF.

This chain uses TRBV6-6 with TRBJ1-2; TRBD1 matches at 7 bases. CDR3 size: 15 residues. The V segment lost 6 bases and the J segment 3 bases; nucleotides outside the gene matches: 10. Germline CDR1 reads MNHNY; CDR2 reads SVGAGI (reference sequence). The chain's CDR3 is CASRPGQAGDYGYTF. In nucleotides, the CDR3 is TGTGCCAGCAGACCAGGACAGGCGGGTGACTATGGCTACACCTTC.

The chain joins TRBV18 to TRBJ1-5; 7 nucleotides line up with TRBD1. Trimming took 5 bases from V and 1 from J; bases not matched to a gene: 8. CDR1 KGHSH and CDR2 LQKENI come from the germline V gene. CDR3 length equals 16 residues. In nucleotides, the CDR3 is TGTGCCAGCTCAGATCGACAGGGCGGAAGCAATCAGCCCCAGCATTTT. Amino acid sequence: CASSDRQGGSNQPQHF.